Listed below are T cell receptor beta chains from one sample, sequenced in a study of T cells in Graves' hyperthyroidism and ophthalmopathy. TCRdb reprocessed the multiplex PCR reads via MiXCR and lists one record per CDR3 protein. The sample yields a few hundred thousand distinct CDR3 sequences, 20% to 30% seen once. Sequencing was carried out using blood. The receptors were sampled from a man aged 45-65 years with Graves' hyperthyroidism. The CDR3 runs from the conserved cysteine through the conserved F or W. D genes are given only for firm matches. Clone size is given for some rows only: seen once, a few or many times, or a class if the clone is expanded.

CDR3 DNA: TGTGCCAGTTCGGGGGGGGCCCGTCTCTATGGCTACACCTTC
CDR3 protein: CASSGGARLYGYTF
V gene: TRBV28
clone size: -
J gene: TRBJ1-2
D gene: -

CDR3 DNA: TGCAGTGCCGGGACTAGCGGGACCGGGCAGTTCTTC
CDR3 protein: CSAGTSGTGQFF
V gene: TRBV20-1
clone size: -
J gene: TRBJ2-1
D gene: TRBD2

CDR3 DNA: TGTGCCTGGAGGGACGGACTAGCGGGAGTGGAGCAGTTCTTC
CDR3 protein: CAWRDGLAGVEQFF
V gene: TRBV30
clone size: many
J gene: TRBJ2-1
D gene: TRBD2

CDR3 DNA: TGCAGTGCCCCGATGTGGGGACTTGGGGTGTTTTTT
CDR3 protein: CSAPMWGLGVFF
V gene: TRBV20-1
clone size: -
J gene: TRBJ1-4
D gene: -

CDR3 DNA: TGTGCCACCAGCAAGGCCGGGACTTCCTACGAGCAGTACTTC
CDR3 protein: CATSKAGTSYEQYF
V gene: TRBV15
clone size: -
J gene: TRBJ2-7
D gene: -

CDR3 DNA: TGCGCCAGCAGCACGCCGGGACTAGCTAAAGAGACCCAGTACTTC
CDR3 protein: CASSTPGLAKETQYF
V gene: TRBV5-1
clone size: -
J gene: TRBJ2-5
D gene: TRBD2

CDR3 DNA: TGTGCCAGCAGACGCGACGGGATGGTCTACGAGCAGTACTTC
CDR3 protein: CASRRDGMVYEQYF
V gene: TRBV6-1
clone size: many
J gene: TRBJ2-7
D gene: -

CDR3 DNA: TGTGCCAGCAGCTTAGATATGAGACTCGAGCAGTACTTC
CDR3 protein: CASSLDMRLEQYF
V gene: TRBV7-9
clone size: many
J gene: TRBJ2-7
D gene: -

CDR3 DNA: TGTGCCAGCAGTTTAGGGGTCGACAGGGCGGACCAGTACTTC
CDR3 protein: CASSLGVDRADQYF
V gene: TRBV27
clone size: -
J gene: TRBJ2-5
D gene: TRBD1

CDR3 DNA: TGTGCCAGCAGTTTAAACTGGGACAGGGGAAGGGGTGAAGCTTTCTTT
CDR3 protein: CASSLNWDRGRGEAFF
V gene: TRBV27
clone size: -
J gene: TRBJ1-1
D gene: TRBD1

CDR3 DNA: TGTGCCAATTATCGGAACCAAGAGACCCAGTACTTC
CDR3 protein: CANYRNQETQYF
V gene: TRBV6-1
clone size: -
J gene: TRBJ2-5
D gene: -

CDR3 DNA: TGTGCCAGCAGCTTGTTGACTCAGGATAAGGGCTACACCTTC
CDR3 protein: CASSLLTQDKGYTF
V gene: TRBV5-4
clone size: -
J gene: TRBJ1-2
D gene: -

CDR3 DNA: TGCGCCAGCAGCCAAGACGACAGGGGAGCGAACACTGAAGCTTTCTTT
CDR3 protein: CASSQDDRGANTEAFF
V gene: TRBV4-1
clone size: few
J gene: TRBJ1-1
D gene: TRBD1

CDR3 DNA: TGCGCCAGCAGCCAAGAAGTCAGGGAATACAATCAGCCCCAGCATTTT
CDR3 protein: CASSQEVREYNQPQHF
V gene: TRBV4-1
clone size: few
J gene: TRBJ1-5
D gene: -

CDR3 DNA: TGCAGTGCTATAGAGTCCGGTGAGACCCAGTACTTC
CDR3 protein: CSAIESGETQYF
V gene: TRBV20-1
clone size: -
J gene: TRBJ2-5
D gene: -

CDR3 DNA: TGTGCCAGCAGTACAACCCGCCTCCGGGGCAGGGCCCGGGGGGGCTATGGCTACACCTTC
CDR3 protein: CASSTTRLRGRARGGYGYTF
V gene: TRBV7-9
clone size: -
J gene: TRBJ1-2
D gene: -